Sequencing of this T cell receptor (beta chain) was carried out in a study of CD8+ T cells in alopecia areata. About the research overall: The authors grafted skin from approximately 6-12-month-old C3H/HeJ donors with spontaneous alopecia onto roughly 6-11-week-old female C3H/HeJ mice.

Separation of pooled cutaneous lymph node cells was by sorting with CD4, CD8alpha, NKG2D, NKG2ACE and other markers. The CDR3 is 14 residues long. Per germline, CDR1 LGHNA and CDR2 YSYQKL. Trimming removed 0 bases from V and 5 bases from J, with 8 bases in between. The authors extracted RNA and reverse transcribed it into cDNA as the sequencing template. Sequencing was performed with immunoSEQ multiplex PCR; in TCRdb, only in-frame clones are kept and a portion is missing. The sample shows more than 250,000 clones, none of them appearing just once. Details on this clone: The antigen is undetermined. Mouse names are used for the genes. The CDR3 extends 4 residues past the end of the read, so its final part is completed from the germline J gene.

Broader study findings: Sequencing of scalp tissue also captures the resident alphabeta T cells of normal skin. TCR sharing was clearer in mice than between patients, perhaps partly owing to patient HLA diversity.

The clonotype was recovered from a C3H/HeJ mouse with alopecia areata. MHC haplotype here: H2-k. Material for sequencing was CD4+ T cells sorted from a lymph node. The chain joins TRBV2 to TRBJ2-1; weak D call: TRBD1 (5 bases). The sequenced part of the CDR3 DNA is TGTGCCAGCAGCCAAGATGCCAGGGATGCT. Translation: CASSQDARDA. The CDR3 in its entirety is CASSQDARDAEQFF.